The source of this T cell receptor beta chain is a study of control samples from healthy donors and cancer patients. The CDR3 covers 17 residues. CDR1 ENHRY and CDR2 SYGVKD come from the germline V gene. The V and J ends lost 0 bases and 4 bases respectively, with 18 bases between them. The table came from immunoSEQ multiplex PCR; TCRdb's copy has only in-frame clones and leaves some out. The sample holds 70,000 to 80,000 clones, roughly 80% seen once. This receptor was obtained from a man aged 50 to 60 in good health. Sample: blood. This chain connects TRBV10-3 to TRBJ1-2, with a possible D match to TRBD1 (5 bases). The CDR3 reads CAISESRTSLRGYGYTF. The CDR3 nucleotides read TGTGCCATCAGTGAGTCGAGGACATCCCTAAGAGGCTATGGCTACACCTTC.